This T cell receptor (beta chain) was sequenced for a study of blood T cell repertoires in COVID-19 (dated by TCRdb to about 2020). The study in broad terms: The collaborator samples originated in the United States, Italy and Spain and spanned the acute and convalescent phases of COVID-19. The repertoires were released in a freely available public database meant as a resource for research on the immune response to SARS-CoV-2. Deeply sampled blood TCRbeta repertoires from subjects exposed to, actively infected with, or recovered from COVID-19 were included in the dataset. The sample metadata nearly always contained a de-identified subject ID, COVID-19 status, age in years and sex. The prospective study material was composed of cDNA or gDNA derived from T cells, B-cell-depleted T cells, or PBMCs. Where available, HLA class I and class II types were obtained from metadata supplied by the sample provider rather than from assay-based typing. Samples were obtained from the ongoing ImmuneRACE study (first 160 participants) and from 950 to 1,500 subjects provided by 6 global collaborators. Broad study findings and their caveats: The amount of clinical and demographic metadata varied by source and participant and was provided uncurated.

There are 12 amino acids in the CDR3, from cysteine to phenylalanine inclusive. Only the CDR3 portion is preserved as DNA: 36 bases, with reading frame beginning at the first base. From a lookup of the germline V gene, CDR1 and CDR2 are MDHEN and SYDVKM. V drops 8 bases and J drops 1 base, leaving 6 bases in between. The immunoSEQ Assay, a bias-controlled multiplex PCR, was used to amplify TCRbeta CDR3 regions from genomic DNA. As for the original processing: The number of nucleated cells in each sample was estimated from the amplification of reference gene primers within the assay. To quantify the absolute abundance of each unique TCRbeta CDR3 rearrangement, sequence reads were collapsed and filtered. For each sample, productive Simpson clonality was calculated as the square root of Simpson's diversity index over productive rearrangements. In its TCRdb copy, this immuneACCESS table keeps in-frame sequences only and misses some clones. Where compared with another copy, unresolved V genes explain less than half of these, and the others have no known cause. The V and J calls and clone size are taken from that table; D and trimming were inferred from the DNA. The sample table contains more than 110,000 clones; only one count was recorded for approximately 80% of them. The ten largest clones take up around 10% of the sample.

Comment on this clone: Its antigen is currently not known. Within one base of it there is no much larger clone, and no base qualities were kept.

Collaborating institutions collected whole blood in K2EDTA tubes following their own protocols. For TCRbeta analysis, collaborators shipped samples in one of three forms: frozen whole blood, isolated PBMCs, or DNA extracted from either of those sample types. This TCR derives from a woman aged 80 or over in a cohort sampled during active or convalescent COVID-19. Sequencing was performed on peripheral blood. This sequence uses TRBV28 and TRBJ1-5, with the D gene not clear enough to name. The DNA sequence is TGTGCCAGCCGGGAGAGCAATCAGCCCCAGCATTTT. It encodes CASRESNQPQHF.